These T cell receptor beta chains were read from a single sample in a study of cytomegalovirus exposure and HLA in healthy donors. The assay was immunoSEQ multiplex PCR, and TCRdb's table has in-frame clones only and misses some. The repertoire has more than 70,000 clones, roughly 67% of them found once; the top ten carry 6.5% to 8%. The source material was PBMCs. These receptors came from a man aged 40-50 years in good health and CMV-seropositive. Both conserved end residues are part of each CDR3.

TRBV29-1 | CSTMGGQGTEAFF
TRBV6-5 | CASSYFRVNTGELFF
TRBV5-6 | CASSLAGQGWNSPLHF
TRBV28 | CATASSGLTDTQYF
TRBV7-2 | CASSLGGQGRRADTQYF
TRBV28 | CASSSPGTGGNQPQHF
TRBV11-2 | CASSLDRGRNTEAFF
TRBV7-2 | CASSLNRAEAFF
TRBV28 | CASLPRDSGANVLTF
TRBV9 | CASSPRTRTGHTEAFF
TRBV5-6 | CASSSGQEIPTGANVLTF
TRBV19 | CASQINRGDSNQPQHF
TRBV27 | CASSLQLQYRGGEQFF
TRBV5-1 | CASSFQGAGETQYF
TRBV2 | CASRGGTANQPQHF
TRBV25-1 | CASSEYGQTQYF
TRBV7-2 | CASSLVPGTGELFF
TRBV5-1 | CASSLRDPRGLDEQFF
TRBV4-3 | CASSQRGQPYEQYF
TRBV5-8 | CASSLGQGVNTGELFF
TRBV5-6 | CASSGGVGRGPEETQYF
TRBV27 | CASSLTPGLAAEQFF
TRBV30 | CAWSYYTDTQYF
TRBV9 | CASSRRGIGDYDYTF
TRBV29-1 | CSVEDRLAGTDTQYF
TRBV11-2 | CASSLDQGLGTEAFF
TRBV27 | CASRPTGKADGYTF
TRBV18 | CASSWGQGYEQYF
TRBV5-1 | CASSRGTSGGVDEQFF
TRBV12-5 | CASGSGTDYNEQFF
TRBV6-5 | CASSYSVGGGMDEQFF
TRBV7-2 | CASSGGEFLPYTF
TRBV5-1 | CATTSGGLAGGADTQYF
TRBV20-1 | CSARDAGPLHF
TRBV1 | CTSSHGGTNQETQYF